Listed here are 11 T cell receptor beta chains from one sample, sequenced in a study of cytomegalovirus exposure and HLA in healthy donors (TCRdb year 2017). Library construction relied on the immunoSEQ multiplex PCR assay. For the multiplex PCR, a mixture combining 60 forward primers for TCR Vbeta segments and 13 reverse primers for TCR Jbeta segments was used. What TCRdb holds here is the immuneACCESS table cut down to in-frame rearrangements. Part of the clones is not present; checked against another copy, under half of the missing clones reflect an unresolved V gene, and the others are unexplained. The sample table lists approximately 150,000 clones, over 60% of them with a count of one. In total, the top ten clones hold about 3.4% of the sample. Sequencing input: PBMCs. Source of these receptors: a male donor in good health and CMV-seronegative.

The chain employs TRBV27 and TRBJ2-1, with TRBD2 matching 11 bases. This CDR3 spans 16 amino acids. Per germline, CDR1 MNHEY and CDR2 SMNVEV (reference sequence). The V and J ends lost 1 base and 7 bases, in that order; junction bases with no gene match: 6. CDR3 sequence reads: CASSLYPSGGKNEQFF. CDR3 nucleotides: TGTGCCAGCAGTTTATATCCTAGCGGGGGGAAAAATGAGCAGTTCTTC.

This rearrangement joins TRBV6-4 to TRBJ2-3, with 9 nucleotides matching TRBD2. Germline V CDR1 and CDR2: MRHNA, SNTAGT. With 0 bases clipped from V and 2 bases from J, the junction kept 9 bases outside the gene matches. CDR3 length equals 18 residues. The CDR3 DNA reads TGTGCCAGCAGTGACTCAGCGGGAGCGGGGGGTCCCACAGATACGCAGTATTTT. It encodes CASSDSAGAGGPTDTQYF.

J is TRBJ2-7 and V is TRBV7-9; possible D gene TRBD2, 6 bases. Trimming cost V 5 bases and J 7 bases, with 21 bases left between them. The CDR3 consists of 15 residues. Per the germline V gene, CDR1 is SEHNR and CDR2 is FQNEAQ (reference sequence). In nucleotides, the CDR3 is TGTGCCAGCAGCCCTTGGACTACCGTCGGGGGAGAGCAGTACTTC. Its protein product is CASSPWTTVGGEQYF.

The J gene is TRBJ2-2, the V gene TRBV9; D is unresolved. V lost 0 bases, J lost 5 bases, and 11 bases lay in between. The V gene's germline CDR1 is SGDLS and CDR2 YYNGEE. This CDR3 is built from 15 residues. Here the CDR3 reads CASSVGSGWTGELFF. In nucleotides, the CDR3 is TGTGCCAGCAGCGTAGGGTCGGGTTGGACCGGGGAGCTGTTTTTT.

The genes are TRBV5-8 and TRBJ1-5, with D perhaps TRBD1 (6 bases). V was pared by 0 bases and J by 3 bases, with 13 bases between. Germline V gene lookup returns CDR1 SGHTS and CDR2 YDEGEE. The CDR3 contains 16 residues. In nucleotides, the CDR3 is TGTGCCAGCAGCTTGGGGCGAGGACAGAACAATCAGCCCCAGCATTTT. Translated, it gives CASSLGRGQNNQPQHF.

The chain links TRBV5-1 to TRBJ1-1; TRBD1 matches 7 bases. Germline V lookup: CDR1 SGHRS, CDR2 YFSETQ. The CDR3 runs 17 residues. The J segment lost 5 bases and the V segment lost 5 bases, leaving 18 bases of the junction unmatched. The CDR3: CASSRTTGARIGTEAFF. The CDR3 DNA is TGCGCCAGCAGTCGCACTACAGGGGCCAGAATTGGGACTGAAGCTTTCTTT.

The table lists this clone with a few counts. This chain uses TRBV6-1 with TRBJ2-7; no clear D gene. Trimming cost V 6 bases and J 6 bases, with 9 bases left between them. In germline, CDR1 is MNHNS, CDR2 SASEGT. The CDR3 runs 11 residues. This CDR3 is CASRVVLEQYF. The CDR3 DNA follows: TGTGCCAGCAGGGTAGTCCTCGAGCAGTACTTC.

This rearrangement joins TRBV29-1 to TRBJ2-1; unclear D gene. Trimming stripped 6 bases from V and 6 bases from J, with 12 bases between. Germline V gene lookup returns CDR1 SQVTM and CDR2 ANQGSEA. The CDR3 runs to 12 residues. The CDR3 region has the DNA TGCAGCGTACTGACACCCCCCAATGAGCAGTTCTTC. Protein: CSVLTPPNEQFF.

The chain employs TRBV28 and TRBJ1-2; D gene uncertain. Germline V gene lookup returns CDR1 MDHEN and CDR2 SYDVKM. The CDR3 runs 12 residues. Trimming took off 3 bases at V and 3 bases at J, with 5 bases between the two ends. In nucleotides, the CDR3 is TGTGCCAGCAGTTTTCGGGACTATGGCTACACCTTC. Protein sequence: CASSFRDYGYTF.

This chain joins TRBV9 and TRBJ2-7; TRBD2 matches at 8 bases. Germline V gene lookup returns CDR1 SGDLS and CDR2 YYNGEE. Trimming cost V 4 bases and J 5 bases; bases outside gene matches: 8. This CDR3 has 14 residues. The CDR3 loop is CASSPRLARDEQYF. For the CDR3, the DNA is TGTGCCAGCAGCCCCCGACTAGCGAGGGACGAGCAGTACTTC.

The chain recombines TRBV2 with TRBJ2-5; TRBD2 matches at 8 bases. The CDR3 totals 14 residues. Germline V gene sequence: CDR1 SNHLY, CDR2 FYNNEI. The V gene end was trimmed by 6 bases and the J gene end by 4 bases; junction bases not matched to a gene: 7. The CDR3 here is CASRVSGSRETQYF. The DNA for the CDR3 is TGTGCCAGCAGGGTAAGCGGGAGCCGAGAGACCCAGTACTTC.